This TCR beta chain comes out of a study of blood T cell repertoires in COVID-19. Study overall: From the United States, Italy and Spain came samples of acute and convalescent COVID-19.

In the authors' workflow: Amplification of reference gene primers was used by the study to estimate nucleated cell counts. TCRdb's table, derived via immunoSEQ multiplex PCR, lists solely in-frame clones and lacks some. V, J and clone size were drawn from that table, and D and trimming were deduced from the DNA. The table lists more than 85,000 clones, 85% of them singletons. The V and J ends lost 4 bases and 3 bases, in that order; junction bases with no gene match: 6. Looked up from germline, CDR1 is SGHDN and CDR2 is FVKESK. This CDR3 spans 15 amino acids. The TCR was taken from a man at least 80 years old with acute or convalescent COVID-19. V is TRBV14 and J is TRBJ2-7, with 10 bases aligning to TRBD1. Material: peripheral blood. The CDR3, as DNA: TGTGCCAGCAGCCGGCAGACAGGGGGCGACTACGAGCAGTACTTC. Translated: CASSRQTGGDYEQYF.